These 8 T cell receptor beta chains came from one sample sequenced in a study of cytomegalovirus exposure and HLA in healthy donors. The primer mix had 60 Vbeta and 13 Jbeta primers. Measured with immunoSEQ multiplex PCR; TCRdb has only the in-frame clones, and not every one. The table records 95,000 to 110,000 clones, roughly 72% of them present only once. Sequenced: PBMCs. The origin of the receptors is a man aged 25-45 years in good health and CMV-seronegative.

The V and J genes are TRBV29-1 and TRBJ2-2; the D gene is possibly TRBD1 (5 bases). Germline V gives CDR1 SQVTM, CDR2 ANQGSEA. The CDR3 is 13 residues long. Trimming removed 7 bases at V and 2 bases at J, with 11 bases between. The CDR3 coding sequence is TGCAGCGCTCAGGGCAGAAACACCGGGGAGCTGTTTTTT. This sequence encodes CSAQGRNTGELFF.

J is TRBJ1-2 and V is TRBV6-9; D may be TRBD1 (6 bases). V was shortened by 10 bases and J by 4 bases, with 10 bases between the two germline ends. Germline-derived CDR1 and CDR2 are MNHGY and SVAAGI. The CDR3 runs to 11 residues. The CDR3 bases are TGTGCCACCCGAGGGGGCTATGGCTACACCTTC. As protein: CATRGGYGYTF.

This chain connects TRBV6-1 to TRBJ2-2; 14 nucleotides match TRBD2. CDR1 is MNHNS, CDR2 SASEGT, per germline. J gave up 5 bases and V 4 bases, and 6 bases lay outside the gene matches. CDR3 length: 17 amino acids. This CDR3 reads CASSAGLAGGRTGELFF. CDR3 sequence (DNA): TGTGCCAGCAGTGCCGGACTAGCGGGGGGAAGGACCGGGGAGCTGTTTTTT.

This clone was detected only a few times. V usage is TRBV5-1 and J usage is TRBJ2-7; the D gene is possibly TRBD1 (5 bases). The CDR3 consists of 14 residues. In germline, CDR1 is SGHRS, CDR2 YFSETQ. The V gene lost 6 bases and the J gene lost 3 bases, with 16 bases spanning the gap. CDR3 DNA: TGCGCCAGCACTCTCGAACAGGCCAACTACGAGCAGTACTTC. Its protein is CASTLEQANYEQYF.

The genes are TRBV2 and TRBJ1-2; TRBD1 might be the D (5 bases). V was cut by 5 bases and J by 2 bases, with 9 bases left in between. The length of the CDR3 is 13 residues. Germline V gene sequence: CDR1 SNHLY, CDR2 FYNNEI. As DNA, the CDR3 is TGTGCCAGCAGTCCAGACAGAAACTATGGCTACACCTTC. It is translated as CASSPDRNYGYTF.

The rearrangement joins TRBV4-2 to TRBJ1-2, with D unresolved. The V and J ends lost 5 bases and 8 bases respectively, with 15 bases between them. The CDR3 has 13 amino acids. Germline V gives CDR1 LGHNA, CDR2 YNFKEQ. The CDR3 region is CASSEGGSQGYTF. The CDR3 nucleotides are TGTGCCAGCAGCGAAGGAGGCAGTCAAGGCTACACCTTC.

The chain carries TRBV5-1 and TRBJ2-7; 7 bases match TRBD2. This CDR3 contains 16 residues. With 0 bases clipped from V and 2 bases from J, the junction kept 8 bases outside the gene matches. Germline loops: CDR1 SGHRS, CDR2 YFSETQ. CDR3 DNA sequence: TGCGCCAGCAGCTTGGAAGCGGGGCGTGGGGCCTACGAGCAGTACTTC. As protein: CASSLEAGRGAYEQYF.

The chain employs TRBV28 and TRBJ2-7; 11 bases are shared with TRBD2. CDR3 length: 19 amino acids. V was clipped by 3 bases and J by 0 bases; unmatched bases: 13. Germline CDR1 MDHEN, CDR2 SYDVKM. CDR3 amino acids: CASSFTRTSGGTSSYEQYF. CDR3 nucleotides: TGTGCCAGCAGTTTCACCAGAACTAGCGGGGGTACAAGCTCCTACGAGCAGTACTTC.